This TCR beta chain was retrieved from a study of cytomegalovirus exposure and HLA in healthy donors (dated 2017 in TCRdb). For context, the study as a whole: According to an earlier analysis of several hundred of the donors, about 179 million T cells yielded 90 million to 140 million unique TCR beta sequences and around 300 Gb of sequence data. HLA typing covered class I and class II loci at four-digit resolution. An earlier analysis of 587 of the donors used high-throughput TCR beta sequencing to judge whether each TCR beta V gene segment behaved as functional or pseudogenic. In the later analysis, no new phenotypic data were used to find candidate immune exposures; instead, reliance was placed on TCR beta sequences and their occurrence across donors. Along with the roughly 710-subject first cohort, a separate validation cohort of around 120 different subjects was used. Across approximately 400 genotyped donors of the cohort, an average of roughly 250,000 unique TCR beta nucleotide sequences per donor were sequenced, and approximately 19% of those sequences were non-productive. Typing coverage differed by locus: A, B, C, DRB1 and DQB1 were typed in roughly 620-630 donors, DQA1 in roughly 510, DPA1 in 600 to 610, and DPB1 in 472. The T cell repertoires of about 700 subjects were profiled by immunosequencing and related to cytomegalovirus serostatus. High-throughput TCR immunosequencing, statistical association of individual TCRs with disease status, and machine learning were combined to predict cytomegalovirus infection status. Approximately 310 gigabases of sequencing data and approximately 80 million unique TCR sequences were included in an early release covering roughly 600 HLA-typed donors. Four to six DR-DQ haplotypes were handled as single units for association and clustering, since linkage in the cohort was strong. The study aimed to test whether cataloging public T cell receptors could reveal signatures of past pathogen exposure. The genetic ancestry cluster associated with self-reported Caucasian donors included 81% of the approximately 410 genotyped donors. A later genetic analysis used genome-wide SNP genotypes for about three fifths of the roughly 700 donors, treating that subset as a discovery cohort. Donor age, sex, ethnicity and CMV serostatus were collected together with the repertoire data. A later analysis re-analyzed previously published TCR beta repertoires from 666 donors and added high-resolution HLA genotyping to study TCR occurrence patterns. All discovery cohort repertoires had been generated on a single sequencing platform. What the research found in general, with its limitations: Strong co-occurrence of HLA alleles, especially DR and DQ, made assigning TCR associations to individual alleles difficult. In a later analysis, several top co-occurrence clusters were reported to appear linked to parvovirus B19, influenza, CMV and Epstein-Barr virus. In the study, around 150 TCR beta chains were listed as associated with cytomegalovirus. Presence/absence analyses assumed roughly uniform sequencing depth across donors, an assumption that may not hold. This cohort had only TCR beta chains sequenced, and the lack of alpha or paired-chain data limited which features could be detected. A later analysis found that most CMV-associated TCR beta chains appeared HLA-restricted, with HLA associations seemingly driven largely by CMV exposure. In a later genetic analysis, a missense DCLRE1C variant was associated with V-gene and J-gene trimming of TCR beta chains, and the association was replicated in an independent cohort. In a later analysis, HLA-associated TCR beta chains were found to be more clonally expanded and to have lower generation probabilities than equally common non-associated chains. In both the original and validation cohorts, the classifier was reported to diagnose cytomegalovirus status with high specificity and sensitivity. The authors suggested that the approach could potentially be generalized to other disease states and immunological phenotypes. The sequencing pipeline was judged likely to have produced a cluster of highly shared sequence variants as a technical artifact. Some IMGT-functional V segments, including TRBV6-2 and TRBV6-3, could not be distinguished by the 87-base-pair reads and were therefore excluded. Linkage disequilibrium might explain the correlated functional status among segregating V segments, but an unknown experimental factor could not be ruled out. At a false discovery rate of 0.05, a later analysis linked roughly 17,000 TCR beta sequences to specific HLA alleles. Because some donors lacked HLA typing at each locus, the association tests relied only on the typed subset. In a later analysis, TCR association rates were found to vary across HLA loci, with the most associated TCRs seen for DRB1 alleles and the fewest for HLA-C alleles. A further reported finding was that TCR beta sequences accurately predicted the HLA-A and HLA-B alleles for most subjects in the first cohort. For the cohort, immune exposure information was limited to CMV serostatus. An earlier analysis of around 540 of the donors showed that most TCR beta V segments appeared in productive rearrangements either about 87% or about 30% of the time, which broadly matched IMGT annotations. A few of the identified cytomegalovirus-associated TCR beta chains were confirmed in vitro to be specific for cytomegalovirus antigens. Some 15 rarely observed V segments, including chromosome 9 orphons, were excluded from the earlier analysis of almost 600 of the donors because counts were too low. In a later genetic analysis, fewer N-insertions in productive TCRs were reported among donors in an Asian-associated ancestry cluster than the roughly 700-donor mean. Most TCR sequences were observed very rarely across donors, whereas some public TCRs were present in many individuals.

The protocol used for the library was the immunoSEQ multiplex PCR assay. A mixture of 60 forward primers for TCR Vbeta segments and 13 reverse primers for TCR Jbeta segments was used in the multiplex PCR. The CDR3 region of rearranged TCR beta genes was amplified from genomic DNA with a multiplex PCR assay. The amplified TCR beta libraries were sequenced on the Illumina HiSeq System as 87-base-pair reads. The paper's processing steps were these. Across the 600 to 700 repertoires, a later analysis counted tens of millions of unique TCR beta chains, about 10 million of which were shared by at least two donors. Raw reads were error-corrected and collapsed into unique sequences by a nearest-neighbor algorithm in which closely related sequences were merged to remove PCR and sequencing errors. V, D and J gene segments were assigned by aligning CDR3 sequences to IMGT reference sequences. Each retained sequence needed at least a six-nucleotide match to both a V gene segment and a J gene segment. A rearrangement was called productive if the CDR3 had no stop codons and remained in frame with V and J, and every other rearrangement was called non-productive. Following IMGT convention, CDR3 was defined as the stretch from the second conserved V-encoded cysteine up to the conserved J-encoded phenylalanine. In an earlier analysis of around 600 of the donors, sequences lacking an unambiguous match to a single V gene segment were excluded. An earlier analysis of approximately 590 of the donors called V segments functional above 56.7% productive rearrangements and segregating when the between-donor standard deviation exceeded 5%. A statistical classification framework was built to diagnose cytomegalovirus status from the catalog of TCR beta chain sequences. V and J gene assignment, in a later analysis, came from comparing TCR nucleotide sequences with IMGT/GENE-DB human TR gene sequences. The TCRdist pipeline was used in a later analysis to assign CDR3 sequences and most-parsimonious VDJ recombination scenarios. In a later analysis, each TCR beta chain was defined by its CDR3 amino acid sequence together with its V-gene family, and reads lacking a unique V-gene family were excluded. A later analysis removed 600 or so highly shared, low-generation-probability nucleotide sequences to deal with suspected cross-contamination and a sequencing artifact. In a later analysis, a clonal expansion index was calculated for each public chain from normalized within-repertoire ranks of inferred template counts. A later analysis computed generation probabilities with a VDJ recombination model fitted to out-of-frame rearrangements, and checked the results against IGoR. A later analysis scored TCR-TCR, TCR-HLA and TCR-CMV co-occurrence with hypergeometric tests, applying a repertoire-size bias correction to TCR pairs. In a later analysis, false discovery rates were estimated by permuting HLA or CMV assignments 20 times. In a later analysis, co-occurring TCRs were grouped using DBSCAN, with TCRdist sequence similarity added in when clustering inside HLA-allele-positive subsets. Co-occurrence clustering excluded repertoires with fewer than 30,000 or more than 120,000 public chains, plus five with anomalous nucleotide sharing. What TCRdb holds here is the immuneACCESS table cut down to in-frame rearrangements. Part of the clones is not present; checked against another copy, under half of the missing clones reflect an unresolved V gene, and the others are unexplained. That table gives V, J and clone size, and the DNA gave D and trimming. Across this sample there are 150,000 to 200,000 clones, with about 82% seen only once. The ten largest clones take up under 2% of the sample.

The cohort was made up of under 800 healthy bone marrow donors. Cohort members were all nominally healthy when sampled, although unrecorded immune exposures were likely present. The donor tested CMV seronegative, placing the donor among the approximately 400 seronegative members of the cohort. Every donor gave a peripheral blood sample, and the peripheral blood mononuclear cells from that sample were used for TCR beta sequencing. The Qiagen DNeasy Blood Extraction Kit was used to extract genomic DNA from the blood cell samples. A remark on this clone: Its antigen has not been determined. No qualities accompany the bases; no much larger clone lies one base away.

Reading the germline V gene gives CDR1 SGHRS and CDR2 YFSETQ. Measured from the cysteine to the phenylalanine, the CDR3 is 12 residues long. The only DNA kept is the CDR3, 36 bases in frame from the first base. The germline ends are 8 bases apart after V is trimmed by 0 bases and J by 7 bases. The source is a man in his late teens or twenties in good health and CMV-seronegative. Source material: PBMCs. The sequence joins TRBV5-1 to TRBJ2-7; too little of a D gene remains to name it. This receptor carries the CDR3 CASSLVTSEQYF. In nucleotide form, the sequence is TGCGCCAGCAGCTTGGTTACGAGTGAGCAGTACTTC.